This entry concerns a single T cell receptor beta chain. What this receptor recognizes is not known. One base away there is no much larger clone; base qualities are not given. Other DNA sequences from this sample encode an identical CDR3 as well. All of the isolated RNA was reverse transcribed with the High Capacity cDNA Reverse Transcription Kit, so expressed TCRB transcripts were sequenced. Deep immunoSEQ sequencing was performed on naive, central memory and regulatory T cell samples, with an average of about 3.57 million total reads per sample. Sorted cells were lysed in RLT buffer, and RNA was extracted using DNase-treated RNeasy Micro or Mini kits according to cell number. Each cell subset was processed separately to prevent cross-contamination, with patient and healthy donor samples processed together. The immunoSEQ multiplex PCR was used to amplify TCRB sequences from cDNA, yielding 87-bp fragments that span the CDR3 region. Sequencing of the amplicons was done on the Illumina HiSeq platform. Per the authors' processing: PCR bias was corrected computationally using synthetic template baselines, and reads within Hamming distance 2 were collapsed, with unmergeable singletons discarded. Reads were aligned against IMGT so that V, D and J genes, CDR3 length and insertions or deletions at six rearrangement sites could be assigned. Within each subset, clonotype counts were normalized to sorted cell number, after which true diversity and Gini coefficients were computed with the tcR R package. Repertoire sharing was quantified using the overlap coefficient calculated on TCRB nucleotide sequences. Out-of-frame TCRB sequences from naive cells were analyzed as a proxy for the pre-selection repertoire. TCRdb took this table from immuneACCESS and kept in-frame rearrangements with V and J called. Such tables lack part of the clones; where checked against another copy, unresolved V genes explain under half of the gap, and the rest is unexplained. V and J calls and clone size are copied from that table; D and trimming were computed from the DNA. Counted in this sample were approximately 280,000 clones; 15% of them appeared once. Clones ranked in the top ten supply less than 0.02% of the sample.

From the cysteine up to the phenylalanine, the CDR3 has a length of 14 residues. Left in the record is the CDR3 DNA by itself, 42 bases read in frame from the first base. CDR1 and CDR2 were assigned from the germline V gene as SNHLY and FYNNEI. V and J are trimmed by 4 bases and 1 base, and the gene matches miss 3 bases of the junction. This sample is part of a study of beta chain features in type 1 diabetes (dated by TCRdb to about 2018). Regarding the complete study: Mean age, gender distribution, total cell number and subset yield did not differ between patients and healthy donors. A total of roughly 100,000,000 sorted cells were examined across all samples, and the number of cells per subset was strongly correlated with RNA yield. In the study, TCRB repertoires of sorted circulating CD4+ T cell subsets from recently diagnosed type 1 diabetes patients were compared with those of matched healthy donors. Whereas all 28 donors provided naive and central memory subsets, regulatory and stem cell-like memory subsets were isolated from just 8 patients and about 8 healthy donors. What the authors observed across the whole study: Naive, central memory and regulatory TCRB repertoires appeared to be more similar among patients than among healthy donors. Sequencing cDNA rather than genomic DNA could over-represent highly expressing activated cells, although activation and CD3 levels did not differ between groups. A moderate but significant shortening of TCRB CDR3 length was observed in type 1 diabetes patients in all four CD4+ subsets. Only small numbers of individuals were included in the HLA sub-analyses, which left unresolved whether HLA type had any influence on TCRB rearrangement. Shorter templates might have been favored by PCR, but patient and control samples were amplified and corrected together, so both groups would have been affected equally by any skew. At VDJ recombination sites, type 1 diabetes patients had fewer insertions and more deleted nucleotides, which implies abnormalities in thymic rearrangement.

Each donor gave one peripheral blood draw, averaging about 100 mL, which was collected into heparinised tubes. A BD FACSAria II was used to sort naive, central memory, regulatory and stem cell-like memory CD4+ T cells with a panel that included CD45RO, CCR7, CD25, CD127, CD95 and CD27. All sorted populations exceeded 95% purity. Right away, PBMCs were isolated by Lymphoprep density gradient centrifugation and were stained directly, with no culture step. To minimize batch effects, samples were stained and sorted in pairs, one healthy donor with one patient per experiment. The clonotype originates from a man between 18 and 35 years old with type 1 diabetes. Input material: naive CD4+ T cells from blood. What this sample's cell subset or site label stands for: true naive CD4+ T cells. Recombination linked TRBV2 to TRBJ2-7, and TRBD1 aligns with 8 junction nucleotides. The encoded CDR3 is CASSAQGASYEQYF. The bases are TGTGCCAGCAGTGCTCAGGGGGCGTCCTACGAGCAGTACTTC.